This TCR beta chain was found in a study of early stage breast cancer tumors. Looking at the study overall: Seven or eight ER+/PR+/HER2- tumors were invasive ductal; four were invasive lobular. Whole-study results and caveats: Unsorted bulk genomic DNA sequencing lacked pairing and functional marker data. Commonly generated sequences made up most enriched TCRB sequences shared between patients.

In regard to this clone: Its antigen is not identified.

The germline gives CDR1 LNHDA, CDR2 SQIVND (reference sequence). Trimming removed 4 bases from V and 5 bases from J; junction bases left unmatched: 9. This CDR3 has 16 amino acids. Each sample had two DNA replicates, around 0.45 ug blood or around 1.6 ug tissue. Assay used: immunoSEQ multiplex PCR; TCRdb lists only in-frame clones, some missing. The data contain 8,500 to 10,000 clones, about 78% of them seen just once; the ten biggest clones take up 8.8%. The rearrangement uses TRBV19 and TRBJ2-7; TRBD1 matches 12 bases. The sequenced sample was normal breast tissue next to the tumor. The clonotype was recovered from a person aged 35 to 50 with breast cancer. Here the CDR3 reads CASSTPGTGGFDEQYF. Written as DNA, the CDR3 is TGTGCCAGTAGTACTCCCGGGACAGGGGGCTTTGACGAGCAGTACTTC.